This entry lists 32 T cell receptor beta chains sequenced from one sample in a study of blood T cell repertoires in COVID-19. TCRdb's table, derived via immunoSEQ multiplex PCR, lists solely in-frame clones and lacks some. The repertoire includes 200,000 to 250,000 clones, roughly four fifths of them detected once, and 7.5% to 9% sits in the top ten. Sequencing was performed on peripheral blood. The receptors were sampled from an elderly woman with COVID-19, enrolled during active disease.

This clone was picked up a small number of times. The chain is built from TRBV7-9 and TRBJ2-7; maybe TRBD1 (10 bases). The germline gives CDR1 SEHNR, CDR2 FQNEAQ (reference sequence). The CDR3 sequence is 18 residues long. Trimming took 5 bases from V and 3 from J, leaving 26 bases between them. The CDR3 coding sequence is TGTGCCAGCAGCCTCTGGGACAGGGGCAGGACTAGCGACTACGAGCAGTACTTC. Its protein product is CASSLWDRGRTSDYEQYF.

This sequence joins TRBV28 and TRBJ2-1; 10 bases are a match to TRBD2. CDR3 length: 16 amino acids. Germline values: CDR1 MDHEN, CDR2 SYDVKM. Trimming removed 5 bases from V and 5 bases from J; junction bases left unmatched: 9. The CDR3 nucleotides are TGTGCCAGCAGTCTACTAGCGGGAAGCGGAAACAATGAGCAGTTCTTC. Its translation is CASSLLAGSGNNEQFF.

This clone occurred once. The J gene is TRBJ2-3, the V gene TRBV5-1; no firm D call. Between the trimmed V and J ends, which lost 2 bases and 5 bases, there was a span of 6 bases. CDR3 length: 12 residues. Germline V CDR1 and CDR2: SGHRS, YFSETQ. Here the CDR3 reads CASSFSLDTQYF. The CDR3 nucleotides read TGCGCCAGCAGCTTTAGTTTAGATACGCAGTATTTT.

A few counts support this clone. The chain is built from TRBV4-1 and TRBJ1-4; maybe TRBD1 (6 bases). The CDR3 is 14 residues long. V shed 4 bases and J shed 8 bases, with 14 bases lying between them. Germline V CDR1 and CDR2: MGHRA, YSYEKL. CDR3 loop: CASSLLPRGEKLFF. Here the CDR3 DNA reads TGCGCCAGCAGCCTACTCCCGAGGGGGGAAAAACTGTTTTTT.

V is TRBV19 and J is TRBJ1-2; D ambiguous. This CDR3 is built from 13 residues. Germline assignment: CDR1 LNHDA and CDR2 SQIVND (reference sequence). Trimming removed 6 bases at V and 8 bases at J, with 16 bases between. In DNA, the CDR3 is TGTGCCAGTAGCGTGGGAGGCCGGGAGGGCTACACCTTC. This gives the protein CASSVGGREGYTF.

This chain links TRBV2 with TRBJ1-5; TRBD1 matches 9 bases. CDR1 SNHLY and CDR2 FYNNEI come from the germline V gene. V lost 6 bases and J lost 5; bases outside the gene matches: 2. The CDR3 runs to 13 residues. The CDR3 sequence: CASRDRGDQPQHF. CDR3 nucleotides: TGTGCCAGCAGGGACAGGGGTGATCAGCCCCAGCATTTT.

This clone was seen only once. The chain combines TRBV11-2 with TRBJ1-2; no clear D. The CDR3 is 14 residues long. In germline, CDR1 is SGHAT, CDR2 FQNNGV. The germline V and J ends were trimmed by 3 bases and 0 bases, with 8 bases remaining between them. The CDR3 bases are TGTGCCAGCAGCTTCGTGGCAGCTAACTATGGCTACACCTTC. Translation: CASSFVAANYGYTF.

This rearrangement joins TRBV6-4 to TRBJ1-5; possible D gene TRBD1, 6 bases. This CDR3 contains 14 residues. Germline V gene data show CDR1 as MRHNA and CDR2 as SNTAGT. V lost 3 bases and J lost 6, with 12 bases in between. CDR3 coding DNA: TGTGCCAGCAGTGAGGTGGAAGGGGGTCAGCCCCAGCATTTT. Encoded protein: CASSEVEGGQPQHF.

The J gene is TRBJ1-5, the V gene TRBV7-6; 10 bases agree with TRBD1. Per the germline V gene, CDR1 is SGHVS and CDR2 is FNYEAQ. The V and J ends lost 5 bases and 6 bases, in that order; junction bases with no gene match: 7. The CDR3 covers 15 residues. DNA of the CDR3: TGTGCCAGCAGCGCGGGACAGGGGCCCGGTCAGCCCCAGCATTTT. Translated: CASSAGQGPGQPQHF.

J is TRBJ2-7 and V is TRBV2; a weak D match, TRBD2 (6 bases). Germline V gene sequence: CDR1 SNHLY, CDR2 FYNNEI. With 5 bases removed from V and 3 bases from J, the gap between germline ends came to 14 bases. The CDR3 length is 14 residues. CDR3 loop: CASSQSGLSYEQYF. CDR3 nucleotide sequence: TGTGCCAGCAGTCAGTCCGGACTAAGCTACGAGCAGTACTTC.

The rearrangement joins TRBV11-3 to TRBJ2-3; maybe TRBD2 (5 bases). This CDR3 is 13 amino acids long. V lost 1 base, J lost 8 bases, and 10 bases lay in between. Germline V gene lookup returns CDR1 SGHNT and CDR2 YENEEA. The CDR3 coding sequence is TGTGCCAGCAGCTTAGCCCCCGCGGGTACGCAGTATTTT. Its translation is CASSLAPAGTQYF.

J is TRBJ1-2 and V is TRBV7-6; 9 bases line up with TRBD1. Losses at the gene ends were 5 bases for V and 4 bases for J; bases not matched to a gene: 2. This CDR3 has 13 residues. CDR1 and CDR2 from the germline V gene are SGHVS and FNYEAQ. The CDR3 spells CASSEDRGYGYTF. The DNA for the CDR3 is TGTGCCAGCAGCGAGGACAGGGGCTATGGCTACACCTTC.

The CDR3: CASSRDRVNYGYTF. The CDR3 bases are TGTGCCAGCAGTCGGGACAGAGTTAACTATGGCTACACCTTC. This chain uses TRBV6-5 with TRBJ1-2; 7 bases agree with TRBD1. From germline, CDR1 is MNHEY and CDR2 SVGAGI. This CDR3 comprises 14 residues. V trimming: 5 bases; J trimming: 1 base; junction bases outside the gene matches: 4.

This clone has only one observation. The J gene is TRBJ1-2, the V gene TRBV12-3 or TRBV12-4; a possible D gene is TRBD1 (6 bases). The V end lost 7 bases, the J end lost 9 bases, and 18 bases lay between the germline ends. CDR3 size: 13 residues. CDR3 nucleotides: TGTGCCAGCACCCTTCCTATACAGGGTCGCTACACCTTC. Amino acid sequence: CASTLPIQGRYTF.

V usage is TRBV29-1 and J usage is TRBJ2-2; the D gene is possibly TRBD2 (5 bases). CDR3 length equals 12 residues. The V gene's germline CDR1 is SQVTM and CDR2 ANQGSEA. V was shortened by 7 bases and J by 7 bases, with 13 bases between the two germline ends. As DNA, the CDR3 is TGCAGCGCCCGGGGTGCGGGCGGGGAGCTGTTTTTT. It encodes CSARGAGGELFF.

Details on this clone: One end of the junction is discordant with germline, which a read error may explain. The V and J genes are TRBV7-7 and TRBJ2-5, with a tentative D call TRBD1 (6 bases). CDR1 is SSHAT, CDR2 FNYEAQ, per germline (reference sequence). The CDR3 totals 15 residues. CDR3 loop: CASSVTTGPQETQYF. CDR3 bases: TGTGCTAGCAGCGTCACGACAGGTCCCCAAGAGACCCAGTACTTC. Based on the CDR3 plus reference TRBV7-7 and TRBJ2-5, the full variable domain is GAGVSQSPRYKVTKRGQDVTLRCDPISSHATLYWYQQALGQGPEFLTYFNYEAQPDKSGLPSDRFSAERPEGSISTLTIQRTEQRDSAMYRCASSVTTGPQETQYFGPGTRLLVL.

The rearrangement joins TRBV5-6 to TRBJ1-2; 7 positions agree with TRBD1. This CDR3 spans 15 amino acids. Germline V lookup: CDR1 SGHDT, CDR2 YYEEEE. The junction had 11 bases not matched to a gene; V was cut back by 4 bases and J by 5 bases. The CDR3 sequence: CASSLAGGQSYGYTF. Written as DNA, the CDR3 is TGTGCCAGCAGCCTCGCGGGGGGACAGAGTTATGGCTACACCTTC.

This clone appeared a single time. Other DNA sequences in this specimen translate into the identical CDR3. This sequence joins TRBV27 and TRBJ1-2; 10 nucleotides match TRBD1. Germline V gives CDR1 MNHEY, CDR2 SMNVEV (reference sequence). The V segment lost 5 bases and the J segment 4 bases; nucleotides outside the gene matches: 7. CDR3 length: 15 amino acids. In nucleotides, the CDR3 is TGTGCCAGCAGTCCCCGACAGGGGGCATTCTATGGCTACACCTTC. It is translated as CASSPRQGAFYGYTF.

This sequence joins TRBV7-9 and TRBJ1-1; 8 positions match TRBD1. The CDR3 length is 13 residues. The ends lost 6 bases at V and 4 bases at J; junction bases unmatched: 4. Germline CDR1 SEHNR, CDR2 FQNEAQ (reference sequence). The CDR3 sequence is CASRSTGVTEAFF. The CDR3 nucleotides read TGTGCCAGCAGATCGACAGGGGTCACTGAAGCTTTCTTT.

With regard to this clone: Other DNA variants within this sample encode the same CDR3. V gene TRBV5-1 combines with J gene TRBJ2-7; possible D gene TRBD2, 6 bases. Germline loops: CDR1 SGHRS, CDR2 YFSETQ. Trimming cost V 0 bases and J 2 bases, with 9 bases left between them. CDR3 length: 14 residues. CDR3 nucleotide sequence: TGCGCCAGCAGCTTGGATAGCGGAACCTACGAGCAGTACTTC. It is translated as CASSLDSGTYEQYF. The full variable domain, with the rest looked up from reference TRBV5-1 and TRBJ2-7, is KAGVTQTPRYLIKTRGQQVTLSCSPISGHRSVSWYQQTPGQGLQFLFEYFSETQRNKGNFPGRFSGRQFSNSRSEMNVSTLELGDSALYLCASSLDSGTYEQYFGPGTRLTVT.

The rearrangement uses TRBV6-1 and TRBJ1-3; tentative D call: TRBD1 (6 bases). The CDR3 covers 15 residues. V shed 2 bases and J shed 2 bases, with 10 bases lying between them. CDR1 MNHNS and CDR2 SASEGT come from the germline V gene. CDR3 residues: CASSETRGPGNTIYF. Here the CDR3 DNA reads TGTGCCAGCAGTGAAACCAGGGGACCTGGAAACACCATATATTTT.

This chain links TRBV18 with TRBJ1-4; tentatively, D is TRBD1 (6 bases). This CDR3 has 14 amino acids. Germline-derived CDR1 and CDR2 are KGHSH and LQKENI. V lost 3 bases and J 7 bases, leaving 12 bases between the germline ends. The CDR3 DNA sequence: TGTGCCAGCTCACCGGCCGGGGGGCTTGAAAAACTGTTTTTT. It codes for CASSPAGGLEKLFF. Using reference TRBV18 and TRBJ1-4 for the parts outside the CDR3, the full variable domain is NAGVMQNPRHLVRRRGQEARLRCSPMKGHSHVYWYRQLPEEGLKFMVYLQKENIIDESGMPKERFSAEFPKEGPSILRIQQVVRGDSAAYFCASSPAGGLEKLFFGSGTQLSVL.

This chain connects TRBV9 to TRBJ2-7; 10 nucleotides align to TRBD1. The ends lost 3 bases at V and 3 bases at J; junction bases unmatched: 3. The CDR3 extends over 14 amino acids. Germline V lookup: CDR1 SGDLS, CDR2 YYNGEE. CDR3: CASSAGTGVYEQYF. The CDR3 bases are TGTGCCAGCAGCGCCGGGACAGGGGTCTACGAGCAGTACTTC.

The rearrangement joins TRBV6-2 or TRBV6-3 to TRBJ1-3, with D uncertain. Per the germline V gene, CDR1 is MNHEY and CDR2 is SVGEGT. Trimming left V 0 bases short and J 4 bases short, with 7 bases between. This CDR3 has 14 amino acids. The DNA for the CDR3 is TGTGCCAGCAGTTACTCTCTAGCCGGAAACACCATATATTTT. It encodes CASSYSLAGNTIYF.

This chain joins TRBV5-1 and TRBJ1-2; D may be TRBD1 (5 bases). Germline V lookup: CDR1 SGHRS, CDR2 YFSETQ. Trimming took off 0 bases at V and 5 bases at J, with 14 bases between the two ends. The CDR3 consists of 15 residues. The CDR3 nucleotides are TGCGCCAGCAGCTTGGCGGGGGGTCCGGGGTATGGCTACACCTTC. Protein: CASSLAGGPGYGYTF. Variable domain in full (rest from reference TRBV5-1 and TRBJ1-2): KAGVTQTPRYLIKTRGQQVTLSCSPISGHRSVSWYQQTPGQGLQFLFEYFSETQRNKGNFPGRFSGRQFSNSRSEMNVSTLELGDSALYLCASSLAGGPGYGYTFGSGTRLTVV.

Here the CDR3 DNA reads TGCGCCAGCAGCTTGCAGGGTTCAGTGGCTGGAAACACCATATATTTT. Residues: CASSLQGSVAGNTIYF. The chain links TRBV5-1 to TRBJ1-3; possibly TRBD1 for D (5 bases). V lost 1 base, J lost 2 bases, and 13 bases lay in between. Germline V lookup: CDR1 SGHRS, CDR2 YFSETQ. CDR3 size: 16 residues.

The chain links TRBV5-1 to TRBJ1-1; D is perhaps TRBD1 (5 bases). Germline values: CDR1 SGHRS, CDR2 YFSETQ. The CDR3 sequence is 14 residues long. Trimming shortened V by 3 bases and J by 4 bases, and 13 bases separated the two germline ends. In DNA form, the CDR3 reads TGCGCCAGCAGCTCCTATCAGGGCACCACTGAAGCTTTCTTT. Translation gives CASSSYQGTTEAFF.

The chain couples TRBV6-1 to TRBJ1-5, with 7 bases matching TRBD1. This CDR3 contains 14 residues. The V gene end was trimmed by 11 bases and the J gene end by 4 bases; junction bases not matched to a gene: 11. Per germline, CDR1 MNHNS and CDR2 SASEGT. CDR3 in DNA: TGTGCCGGCGCATCCCGGGACAGAAATCAGCCCCAGCATTTT. Translated, it gives CAGASRDRNQPQHF.

At least ten counts were recorded for this clone. This chain connects TRBV28 to TRBJ2-3, with D possibly matching TRBD2 (5 bases). The CDR3 is 15 amino acids. Trimming left V 3 bases short and J 2 bases short, with 12 bases between. Germline loops: CDR1 MDHEN, CDR2 SYDVKM. CDR3 DNA sequence: TGTGCCAGCAGTTTGGGAGAGGGCATCACAGATACGCAGTATTTT. Translated: CASSLGEGITDTQYF.

The chain combines TRBV7-9 with TRBJ1-5, with TRBD1 matching 8 bases. In germline, CDR1 is SEHNR, CDR2 FQNEAQ (reference sequence). V trimming: 4 bases; J trimming: 8 bases; junction bases outside the gene matches: 13. The length of the CDR3 is 16 residues. The CDR3 sequence: CASSSTGVGSEEPQHF. The CDR3 nucleotides read TGTGCCAGCAGCTCGACAGGGGTGGGGTCTGAGGAGCCCCAGCATTTT. Combining the CDR3 with reference TRBV7-9 and TRBJ1-5 gives the whole variable domain DTGVSQNPRHKITKRGQNVTFRCDPISEHNRLYWYRQTLGQGPEFLTYFQNEAQLEKSRLLSDRFSAERPKGSFSTLEIQRTEQGDSAMYLCASSSTGVGSEEPQHFGDGTRLSIL.

The chain employs TRBV5-1 and TRBJ1-5; D may be TRBD1 (6 bases). The CDR3 totals 17 residues. CDR1 is SGHRS and CDR2 is YFSETQ in the germline V gene. Trimming pared 0 bases from V and 7 bases from J, leaving 20 bases between. The CDR3 here is CASSLARGGPAGQPQHF. The CDR3 DNA reads TGCGCCAGCAGCTTGGCCCGGGGGGGGCCGGCGGGGCAGCCCCAGCATTTT. The variable domain in full, completed from reference TRBV5-1 and TRBJ1-5, reads KAGVTQTPRYLIKTRGQQVTLSCSPISGHRSVSWYQQTPGQGLQFLFEYFSETQRNKGNFPGRFSGRQFSNSRSEMNVSTLELGDSALYLCASSLARGGPAGQPQHFGDGTRLSIL.

The J gene is TRBJ2-3, the V gene TRBV6-5; 8 bases agree with TRBD2. The V gene's germline CDR1 is MNHEY and CDR2 SVGAGI. CDR3 size: 15 residues. The V and J ends lost 3 bases and 3 bases, in that order; junction bases with no gene match: 5. In DNA, the CDR3 is TGTGCCAGCAGTTATAGCGGGGTCCGGACAGATACGCAGTATTTT. Protein: CASSYSGVRTDTQYF.